This T cell receptor (beta chain) was sequenced for a study of cytomegalovirus exposure and HLA in healthy donors. Study-wide context: The study placed 70% to 90% of its 398 genotyped donors in the Caucasian-associated ancestry cluster.

The primer mix had 60 Vbeta and 13 Jbeta primers. TCRdb's table, derived via immunoSEQ multiplex PCR, lists solely in-frame clones and lacks some. The sample comprises 84,000 or so clones, approximately 84% of which are singletons, and roughly 2.6% rests with the top ten. General study points: Donor immune exposure was known only as CMV serostatus. Specific recognition of CMV antigens was confirmed in vitro for a few chains (all CMV-associated).

CDR1 is SGHDT, CDR2 YYEEEE, per germline. V was pared by 3 bases and J by 8 bases, with 11 bases between. This CDR3 is 12 amino acids long. A word on this clone: Its matching antigen is unknown.

The clonotype originates from a woman in her 50s in good health and CMV-seronegative. The sample was PBMCs. The gene calls are TRBV5-6 and TRBJ1-1; D possibly corresponds to TRBD1 (5 bases). The CDR3 loop is CASSSFRQEAFF. Written as DNA, the CDR3 is TGTGCCAGCAGCTCCTTTCGACAGGAAGCTTTCTTT.